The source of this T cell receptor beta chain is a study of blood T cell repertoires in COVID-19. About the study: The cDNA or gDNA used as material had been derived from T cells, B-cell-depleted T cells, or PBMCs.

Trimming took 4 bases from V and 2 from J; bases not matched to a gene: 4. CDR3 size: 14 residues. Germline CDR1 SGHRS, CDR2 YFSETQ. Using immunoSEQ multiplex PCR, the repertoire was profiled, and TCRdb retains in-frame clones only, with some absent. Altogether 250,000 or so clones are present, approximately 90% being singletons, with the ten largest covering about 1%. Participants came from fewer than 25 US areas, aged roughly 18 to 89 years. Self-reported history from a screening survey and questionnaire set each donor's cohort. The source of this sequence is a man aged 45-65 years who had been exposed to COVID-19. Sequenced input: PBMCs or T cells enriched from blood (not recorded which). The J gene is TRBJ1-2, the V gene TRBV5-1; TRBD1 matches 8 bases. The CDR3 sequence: CASSEQGGNYGYTF. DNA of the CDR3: TGCGCCAGCAGCGAACAGGGGGGGAACTATGGCTACACCTTC.